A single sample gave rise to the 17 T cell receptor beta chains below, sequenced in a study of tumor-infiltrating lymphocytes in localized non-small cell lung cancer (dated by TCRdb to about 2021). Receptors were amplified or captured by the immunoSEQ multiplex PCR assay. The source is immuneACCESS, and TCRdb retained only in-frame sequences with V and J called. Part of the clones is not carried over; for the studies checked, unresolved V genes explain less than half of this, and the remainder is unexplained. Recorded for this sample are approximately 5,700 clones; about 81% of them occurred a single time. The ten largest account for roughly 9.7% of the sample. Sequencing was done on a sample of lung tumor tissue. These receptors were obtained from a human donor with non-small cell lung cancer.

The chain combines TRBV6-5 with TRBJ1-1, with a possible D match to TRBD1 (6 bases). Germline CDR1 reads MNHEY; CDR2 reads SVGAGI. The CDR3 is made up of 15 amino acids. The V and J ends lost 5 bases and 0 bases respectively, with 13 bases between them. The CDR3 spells CASSKQGNMNTEAFF. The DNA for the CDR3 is TGTGCCAGCAGTAAACAGGGTAACATGAACACTGAAGCTTTCTTT.

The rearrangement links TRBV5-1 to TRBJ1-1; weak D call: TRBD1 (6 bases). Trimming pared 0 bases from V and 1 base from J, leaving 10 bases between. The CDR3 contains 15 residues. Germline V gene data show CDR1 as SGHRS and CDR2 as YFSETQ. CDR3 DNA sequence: TGCGCCAGCAGCTTGGGGGGGGCCAAGAACACTGAAGCTTTCTTT. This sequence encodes CASSLGGAKNTEAFF.

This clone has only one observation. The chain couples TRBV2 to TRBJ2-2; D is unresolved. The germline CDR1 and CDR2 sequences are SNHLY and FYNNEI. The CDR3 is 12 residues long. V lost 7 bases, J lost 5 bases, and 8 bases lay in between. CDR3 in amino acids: CASISKTGELFF. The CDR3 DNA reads TGTGCCAGCATTTCAAAAACCGGGGAGCTGTTTTTT.

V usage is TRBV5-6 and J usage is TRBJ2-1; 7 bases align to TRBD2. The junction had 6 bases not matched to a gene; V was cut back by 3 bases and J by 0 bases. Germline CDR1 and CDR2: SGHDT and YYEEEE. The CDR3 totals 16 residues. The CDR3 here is CASSSPSGSSYNEQFF. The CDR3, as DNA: TGTGCCAGCAGCTCCCCTAGCGGCAGCTCCTACAATGAGCAGTTCTTC.

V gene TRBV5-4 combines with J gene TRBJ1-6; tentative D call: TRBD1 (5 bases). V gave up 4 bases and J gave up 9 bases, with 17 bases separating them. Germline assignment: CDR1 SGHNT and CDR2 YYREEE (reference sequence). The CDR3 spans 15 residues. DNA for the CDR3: TGTGCCAGCAGCCTTGGAGGGGCCAATCCTTCACCCCTCCACTTT. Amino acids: CASSLGGANPSPLHF.

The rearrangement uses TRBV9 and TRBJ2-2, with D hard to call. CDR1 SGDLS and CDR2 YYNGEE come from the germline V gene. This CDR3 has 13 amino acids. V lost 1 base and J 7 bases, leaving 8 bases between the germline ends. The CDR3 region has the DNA TGTGCCAGCAGCGTAATCGGCTTCGGGGAGCTGTTTTTT. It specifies CASSVIGFGELFF.

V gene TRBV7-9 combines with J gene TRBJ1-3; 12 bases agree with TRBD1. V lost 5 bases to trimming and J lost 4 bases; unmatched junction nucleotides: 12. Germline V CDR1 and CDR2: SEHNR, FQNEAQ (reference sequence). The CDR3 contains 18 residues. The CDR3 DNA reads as TGTGCCAGCAGCCCCAAATTCCCCGGGACAGGGGGCGGAAACACCATATATTTT. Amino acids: CASSPKFPGTGGGNTIYF.

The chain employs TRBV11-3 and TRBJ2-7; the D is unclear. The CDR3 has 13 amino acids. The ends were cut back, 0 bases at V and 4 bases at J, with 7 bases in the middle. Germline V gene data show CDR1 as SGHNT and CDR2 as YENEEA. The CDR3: CASSLDRGYEQYF. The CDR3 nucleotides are TGTGCCAGCAGCTTAGACCGAGGATACGAGCAGTACTTC.

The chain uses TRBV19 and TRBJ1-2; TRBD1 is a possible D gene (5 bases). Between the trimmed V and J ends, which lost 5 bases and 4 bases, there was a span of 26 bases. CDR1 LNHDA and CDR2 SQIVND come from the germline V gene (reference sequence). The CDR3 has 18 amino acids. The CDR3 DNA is TGTGCCAGTAGTCTTTCCCGACAGAATGCAGCTTATCTCTATGGCTACACCTTC. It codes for CASSLSRQNAAYLYGYTF.

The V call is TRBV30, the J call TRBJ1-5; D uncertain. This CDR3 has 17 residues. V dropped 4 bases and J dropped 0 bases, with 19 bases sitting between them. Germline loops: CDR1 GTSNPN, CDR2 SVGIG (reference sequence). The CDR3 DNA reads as TGTGCCTGGACTCCCTCCTCTGGGAAATTTAGCAATCAGCCCCAGCATTTT. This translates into CAWTPSSGKFSNQPQHF.

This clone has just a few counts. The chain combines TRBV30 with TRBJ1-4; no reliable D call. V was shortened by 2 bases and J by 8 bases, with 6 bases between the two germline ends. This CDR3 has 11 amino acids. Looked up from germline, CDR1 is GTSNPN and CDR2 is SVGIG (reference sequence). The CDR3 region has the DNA TGTGCCTGGAGTCGGACCGAAAAACTGTTTTTT. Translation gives CAWSRTEKLFF.

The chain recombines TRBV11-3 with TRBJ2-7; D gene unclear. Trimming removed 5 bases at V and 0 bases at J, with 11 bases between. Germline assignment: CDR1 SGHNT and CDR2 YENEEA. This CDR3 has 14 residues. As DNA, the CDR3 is TGTGCCAGCAGCCCCCACCGGGCCTCCTACGAGCAGTACTTC. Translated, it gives CASSPHRASYEQYF.

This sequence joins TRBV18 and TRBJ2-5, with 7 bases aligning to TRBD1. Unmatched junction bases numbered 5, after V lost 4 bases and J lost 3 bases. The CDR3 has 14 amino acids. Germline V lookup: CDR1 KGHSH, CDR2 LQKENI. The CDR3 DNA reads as TGTGCCAGCTCACTGTCCACAGGGGAAGAGACCCAGTACTTC. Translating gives CASSLSTGEETQYF.

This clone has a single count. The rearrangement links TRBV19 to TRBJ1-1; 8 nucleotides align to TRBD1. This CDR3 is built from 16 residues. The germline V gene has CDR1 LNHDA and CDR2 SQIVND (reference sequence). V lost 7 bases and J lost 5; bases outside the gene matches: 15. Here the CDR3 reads CASTMAGGLIWTEAFF. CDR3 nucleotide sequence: TGTGCCAGTACCATGGCAGGGGGCTTGATATGGACTGAAGCTTTCTTT.

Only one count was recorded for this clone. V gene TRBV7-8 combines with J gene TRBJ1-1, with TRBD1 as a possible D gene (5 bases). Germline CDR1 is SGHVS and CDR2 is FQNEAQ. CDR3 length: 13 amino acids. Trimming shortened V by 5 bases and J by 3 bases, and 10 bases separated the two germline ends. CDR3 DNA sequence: TGTGCCAGCAGCGCAGAGGGGTACACTGAAGCTTTCTTT. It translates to CASSAEGYTEAFF.

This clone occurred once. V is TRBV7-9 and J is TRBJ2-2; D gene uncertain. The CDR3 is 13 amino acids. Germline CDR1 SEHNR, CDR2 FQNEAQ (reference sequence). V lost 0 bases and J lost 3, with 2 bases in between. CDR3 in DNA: TGTGCCAGCAGCTTAGCAGACACCGGGGAGCTGTTTTTT. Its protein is CASSLADTGELFF. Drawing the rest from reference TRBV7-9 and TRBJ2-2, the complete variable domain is DTGVSQNPRHKITKRGQNVTFRCDPISEHNRLYWYRQTLGQGPEFLTYFQNEAQLEKSRLLSDRFSAERPKGSFSTLEIQRTEQGDSAMYLCASSLADTGELFFGEGSRLTVL.

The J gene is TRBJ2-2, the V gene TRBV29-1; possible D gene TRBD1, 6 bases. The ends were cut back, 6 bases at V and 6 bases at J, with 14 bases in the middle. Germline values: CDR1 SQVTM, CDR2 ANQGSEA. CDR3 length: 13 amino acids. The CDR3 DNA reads TGCAGCGTGACCACAGGGTCCGCCGGGGAGCTGTTTTTT. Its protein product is CSVTTGSAGELFF.